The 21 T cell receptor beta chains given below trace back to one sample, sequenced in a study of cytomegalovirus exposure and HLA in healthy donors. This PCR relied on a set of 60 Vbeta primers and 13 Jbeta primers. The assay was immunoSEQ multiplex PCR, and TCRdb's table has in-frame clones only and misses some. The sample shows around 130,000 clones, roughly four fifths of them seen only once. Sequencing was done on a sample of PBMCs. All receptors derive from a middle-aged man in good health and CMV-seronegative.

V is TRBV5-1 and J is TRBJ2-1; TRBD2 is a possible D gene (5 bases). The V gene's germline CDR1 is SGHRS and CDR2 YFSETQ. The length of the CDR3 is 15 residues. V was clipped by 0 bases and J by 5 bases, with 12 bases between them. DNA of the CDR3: TGCGCCAGCAGCTTGGCCGGGTGGGAGAACAATGAGCAGTTCTTC. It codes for CASSLAGWENNEQFF.

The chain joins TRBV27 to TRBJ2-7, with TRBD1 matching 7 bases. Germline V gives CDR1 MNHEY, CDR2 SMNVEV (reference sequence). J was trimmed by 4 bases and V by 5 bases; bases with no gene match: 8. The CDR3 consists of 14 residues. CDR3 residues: CASSPRDSRYEQYF. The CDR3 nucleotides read TGTGCCAGCAGTCCCAGGGACAGCCGGTACGAGCAGTACTTC.

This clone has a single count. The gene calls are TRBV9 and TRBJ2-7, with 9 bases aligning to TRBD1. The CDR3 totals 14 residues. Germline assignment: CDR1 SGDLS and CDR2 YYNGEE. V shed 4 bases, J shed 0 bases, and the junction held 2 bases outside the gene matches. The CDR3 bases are TGTGCCAGCAGCCGGGACAGGGACTCCTACGAGCAGTACTTC. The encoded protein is CASSRDRDSYEQYF.

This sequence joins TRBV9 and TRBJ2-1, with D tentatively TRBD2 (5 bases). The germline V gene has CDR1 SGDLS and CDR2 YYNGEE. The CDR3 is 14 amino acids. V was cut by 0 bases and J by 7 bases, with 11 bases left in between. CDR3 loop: CASSVAPSPNEQFF. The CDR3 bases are TGTGCCAGCAGCGTAGCACCTAGCCCAAATGAGCAGTTCTTC.

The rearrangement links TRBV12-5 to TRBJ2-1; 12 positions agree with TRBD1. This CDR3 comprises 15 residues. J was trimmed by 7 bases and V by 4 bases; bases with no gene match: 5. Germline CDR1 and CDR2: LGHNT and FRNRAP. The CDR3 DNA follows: TGTGCTAGTGGTTCGGGACAGGGGGCGTGGAATGAGCAGTTCTTC. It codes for CASGSGQGAWNEQFF.

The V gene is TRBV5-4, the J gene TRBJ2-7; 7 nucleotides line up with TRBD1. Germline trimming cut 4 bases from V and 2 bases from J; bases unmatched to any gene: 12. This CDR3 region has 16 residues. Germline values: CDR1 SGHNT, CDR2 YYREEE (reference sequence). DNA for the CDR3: TGTGCCAGCAGCGGTGGTGGGGCACAGGGGACCTACGAGCAGTACTTC. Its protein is CASSGGGAQGTYEQYF.

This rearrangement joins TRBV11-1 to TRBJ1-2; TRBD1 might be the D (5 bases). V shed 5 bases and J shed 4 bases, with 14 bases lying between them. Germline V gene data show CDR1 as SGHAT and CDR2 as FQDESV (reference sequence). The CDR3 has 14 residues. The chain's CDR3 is CASSRGGVFYGYTF. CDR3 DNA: TGTGCCAGCAGCCGAGGAGGGGTTTTCTATGGCTACACCTTC.

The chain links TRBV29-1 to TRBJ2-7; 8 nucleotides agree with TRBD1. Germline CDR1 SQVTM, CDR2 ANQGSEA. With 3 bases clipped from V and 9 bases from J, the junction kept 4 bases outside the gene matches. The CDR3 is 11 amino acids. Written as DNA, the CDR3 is TGCAGCGTTGAGGACAGGGATTTGCAGTACTTC. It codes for CSVEDRDLQYF.

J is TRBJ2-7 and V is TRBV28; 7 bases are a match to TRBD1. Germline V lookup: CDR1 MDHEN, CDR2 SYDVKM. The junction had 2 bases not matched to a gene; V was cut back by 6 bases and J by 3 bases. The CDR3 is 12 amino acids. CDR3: CASSRTGYEQYF. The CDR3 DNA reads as TGTGCCAGCAGCAGGACAGGCTACGAGCAGTACTTC.

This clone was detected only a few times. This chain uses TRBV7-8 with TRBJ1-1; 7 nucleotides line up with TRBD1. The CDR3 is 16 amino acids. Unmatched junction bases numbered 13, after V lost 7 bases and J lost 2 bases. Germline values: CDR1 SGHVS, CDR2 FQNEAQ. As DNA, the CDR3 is TGTGCCAGCAACCGTTACAGGGGCGCCCCCAACACTGAAGCTTTCTTT. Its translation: CASNRYRGAPNTEAFF. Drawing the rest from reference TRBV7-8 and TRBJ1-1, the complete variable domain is GAGVSQSPRYKVAKRGQDVALRCDPISGHVSLFWYQQALGQGPEFLTYFQNEAQLDKSGLPSDRFFAERPEGSVSTLKIQRTQQEDSAVYLCASNRYRGAPNTEAFFGQGTRLTVV.

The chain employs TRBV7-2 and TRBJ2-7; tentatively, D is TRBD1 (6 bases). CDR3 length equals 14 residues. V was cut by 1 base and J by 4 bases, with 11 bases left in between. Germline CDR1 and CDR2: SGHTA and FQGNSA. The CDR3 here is CASSLGDTSYEQYF. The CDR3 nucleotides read TGTGCCAGCAGCTTAGGGGACACCAGTTACGAGCAGTACTTC.

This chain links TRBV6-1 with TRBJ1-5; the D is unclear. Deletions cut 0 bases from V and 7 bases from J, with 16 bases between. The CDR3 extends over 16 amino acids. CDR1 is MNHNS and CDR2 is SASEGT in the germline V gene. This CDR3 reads CASSEALLEVFQPQHF. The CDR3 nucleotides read TGTGCCAGCAGTGAAGCGCTTCTGGAGGTATTCCAGCCCCAGCATTTT.

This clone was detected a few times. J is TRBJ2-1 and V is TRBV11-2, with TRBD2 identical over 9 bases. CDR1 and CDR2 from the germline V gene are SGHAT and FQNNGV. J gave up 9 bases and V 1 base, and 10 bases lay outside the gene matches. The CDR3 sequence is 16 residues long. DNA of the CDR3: TGTGCCAGCAGCTTAGGATCTAGCGGGATTACGCGTGAGCAGTTCTTC. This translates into CASSLGSSGITREQFF.

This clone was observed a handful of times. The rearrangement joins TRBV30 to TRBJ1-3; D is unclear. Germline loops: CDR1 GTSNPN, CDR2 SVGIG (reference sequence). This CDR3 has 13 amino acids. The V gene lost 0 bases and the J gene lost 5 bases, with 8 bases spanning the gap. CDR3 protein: CAWSVPTRNTIYF. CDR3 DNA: TGTGCCTGGAGTGTACCAACTAGAAACACCATATATTTT. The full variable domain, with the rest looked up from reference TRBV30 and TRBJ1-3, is SQTIHQWPATLVQPVGSPLSLECTVEGTSNPNLYWYRQAAGRGLQLLFYSVGIGQISSEVPQNLSASRPQDRQFILSSKKLLLSDSGFYLCAWSVPTRNTIYFGEGSWLTVV.

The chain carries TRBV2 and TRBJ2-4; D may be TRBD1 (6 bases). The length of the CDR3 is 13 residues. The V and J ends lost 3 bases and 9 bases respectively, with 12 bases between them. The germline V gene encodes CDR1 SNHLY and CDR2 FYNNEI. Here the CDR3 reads CASSDGGGSIQYF. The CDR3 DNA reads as TGTGCCAGCAGTGATGGGGGCGGAAGCATTCAGTACTTC.

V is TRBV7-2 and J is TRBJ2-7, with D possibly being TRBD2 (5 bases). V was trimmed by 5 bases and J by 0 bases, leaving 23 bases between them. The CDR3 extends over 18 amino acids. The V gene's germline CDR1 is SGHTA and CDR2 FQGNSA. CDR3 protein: CASSRAAVRGGSSYEQYF. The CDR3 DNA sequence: TGTGCCAGCAGCCGAGCGGCGGTCCGAGGAGGTAGCTCCTACGAGCAGTACTTC.

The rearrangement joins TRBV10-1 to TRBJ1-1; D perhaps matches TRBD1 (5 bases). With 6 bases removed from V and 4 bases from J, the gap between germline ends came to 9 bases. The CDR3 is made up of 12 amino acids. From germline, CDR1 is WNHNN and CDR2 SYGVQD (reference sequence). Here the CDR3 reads CASRGGGTEAFF. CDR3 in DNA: TGCGCCAGCAGGGGGGGAGGCACTGAAGCTTTCTTT.

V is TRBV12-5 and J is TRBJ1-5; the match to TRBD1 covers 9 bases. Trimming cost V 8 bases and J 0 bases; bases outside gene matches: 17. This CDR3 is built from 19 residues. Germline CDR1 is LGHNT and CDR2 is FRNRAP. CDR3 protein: CASIPGTGRFYYSNQPQHF. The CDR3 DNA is TGTGCTAGTATTCCCGGGACAGGGAGGTTTTACTATAGCAATCAGCCCCAGCATTTT. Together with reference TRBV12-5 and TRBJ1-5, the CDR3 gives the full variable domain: DARVTQTPRHKVTEMGQEVTMRCQPILGHNTVFWYRQTMMQGLELLAYFRNRAPLDDSGMPKDRFSAEMPDATLATLKIQPSEPRDSAVYFCASIPGTGRFYYSNQPQHFGDGTRLSIL.

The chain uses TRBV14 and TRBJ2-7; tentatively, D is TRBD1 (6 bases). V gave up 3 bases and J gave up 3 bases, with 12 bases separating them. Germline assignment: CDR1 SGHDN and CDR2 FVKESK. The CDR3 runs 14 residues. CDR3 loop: CASSQIQGLYEQYF. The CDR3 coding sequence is TGTGCCAGCAGCCAGATCCAGGGGCTCTACGAGCAGTACTTC.

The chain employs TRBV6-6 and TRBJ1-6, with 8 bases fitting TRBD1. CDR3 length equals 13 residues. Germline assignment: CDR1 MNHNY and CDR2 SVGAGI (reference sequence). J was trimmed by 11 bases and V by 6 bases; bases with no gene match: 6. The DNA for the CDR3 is TGTGCCAGCAGGGACAGGGATGTAACACCCCTCCACTTT. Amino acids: CASRDRDVTPLHF.

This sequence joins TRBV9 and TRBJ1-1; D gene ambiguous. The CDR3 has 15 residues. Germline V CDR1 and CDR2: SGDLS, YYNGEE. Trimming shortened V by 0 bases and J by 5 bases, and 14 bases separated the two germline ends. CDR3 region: CASSVGYSFWTEAFF. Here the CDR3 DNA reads TGTGCCAGCAGCGTAGGGTACAGTTTTTGGACTGAAGCTTTCTTT.